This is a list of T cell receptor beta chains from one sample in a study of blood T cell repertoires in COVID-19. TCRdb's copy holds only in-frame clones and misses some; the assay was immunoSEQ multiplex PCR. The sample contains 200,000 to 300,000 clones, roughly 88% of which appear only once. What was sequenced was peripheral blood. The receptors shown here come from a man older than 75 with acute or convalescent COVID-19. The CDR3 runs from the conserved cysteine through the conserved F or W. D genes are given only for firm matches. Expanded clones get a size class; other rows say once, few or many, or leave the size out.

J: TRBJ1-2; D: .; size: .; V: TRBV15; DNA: TGTGCCACCAGCAGAGATTTACAGTATGGCTACACCTTC; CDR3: CATSRDLQYGYTF
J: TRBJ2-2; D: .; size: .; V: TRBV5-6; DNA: TGTGCCAGCAGCCCCCGCCGGGGTAGGACGAACACCGGGGAGCTGTTTTTT; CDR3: CASSPRRGRTNTGELFF
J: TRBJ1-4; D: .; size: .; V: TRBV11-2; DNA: TGTGCCAGCAGCTTACGAGGGGGTTATAATGAAAAACTGTTTTTT; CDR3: CASSLRGGYNEKLFF
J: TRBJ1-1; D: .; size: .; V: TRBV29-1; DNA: TGCAGCGTTACCCTTCAGGGCTTGGTTCCTGAAGCTTTCTTT; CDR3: CSVTLQGLVPEAFF
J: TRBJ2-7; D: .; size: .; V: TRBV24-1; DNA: TGTGCCACCAGTGACTCCCCTCGGGCAGGGGTAGAGCAGTACTTC; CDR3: CATSDSPRAGVEQYF
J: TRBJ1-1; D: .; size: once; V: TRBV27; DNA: TGTGCCAGCAGTTTAGAGGGGGAGGGGACTGAAGCTTTCTTT; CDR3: CASSLEGEGTEAFF
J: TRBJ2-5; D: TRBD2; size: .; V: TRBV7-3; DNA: TGTGCCAGCAGCCCCGGGGGGGAGAGGAGGGAGACCCAGTACTTC; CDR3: CASSPGGERRETQYF
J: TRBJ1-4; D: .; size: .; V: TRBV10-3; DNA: TGTGCCATCAATCAGGGCCAGGGAGAAAAACTGTTTTTT; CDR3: CAINQGQGEKLFF
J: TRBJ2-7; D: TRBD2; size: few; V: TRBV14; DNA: TGTGCCAGCAGCAAACCGGGACTACCCTACGAGCAGTACTTC; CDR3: CASSKPGLPYEQYF
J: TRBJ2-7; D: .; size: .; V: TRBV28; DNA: TGTGCCAGCAGTTTGGGCGTTGGGCGAGAGCAGTACTTC; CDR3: CASSLGVGREQYF
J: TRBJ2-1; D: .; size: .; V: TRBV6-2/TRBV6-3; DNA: TGTGCCAGCAGTTCACCGGGATCCTTTATCCCTGAGCAGTTCTTC; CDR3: CASSSPGSFIPEQFF
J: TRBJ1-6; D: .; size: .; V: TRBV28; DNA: TGTGCCAGCAGTTTATTGCCAGGCCCGAATTCACCCCTCCACTTT; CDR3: CASSLLPGPNSPLHF
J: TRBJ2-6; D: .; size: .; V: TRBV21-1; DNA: TGTGCCAGCAGCGTTCACTCTGGGGCCAACGTCCTGACTTTC; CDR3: CASSVHSGANVLTF
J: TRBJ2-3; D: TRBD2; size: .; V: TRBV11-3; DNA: TGTGCCAGCAGCCCAGGGACTAGCGGGGGGGCCGTCACAGATACGCAGTATTTT; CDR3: CASSPGTSGGAVTDTQYF
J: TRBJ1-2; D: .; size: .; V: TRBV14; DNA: TGTGCCAGCAGCGTAACAGGGCTCATGGGAGGCTACACCTTC; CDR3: CASSVTGLMGGYTF
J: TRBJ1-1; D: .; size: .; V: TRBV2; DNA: TGTGCCAGCATCGCGGGACGGCAAAGGAACACTGAAGCTTTCTTT; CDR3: CASIAGRQRNTEAFF
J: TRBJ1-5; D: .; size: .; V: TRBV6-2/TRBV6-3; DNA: TGTGCCAGCAGTTACTCGTCGGTCCAGGGGCTGAGCAATCAGCCCCAGCATTTT; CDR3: CASSYSSVQGLSNQPQHF
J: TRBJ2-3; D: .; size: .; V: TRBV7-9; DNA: TGTGCCAGCAGCTTTGGCACAGGGAGCACAGATACGCAGTATTTT; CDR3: CASSFGTGSTDTQYF
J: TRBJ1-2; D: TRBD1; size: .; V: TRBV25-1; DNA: TGTGCCAGCAGAGATACAGGGGTCCGTAACTATGGCTACACCTTC; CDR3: CASRDTGVRNYGYTF
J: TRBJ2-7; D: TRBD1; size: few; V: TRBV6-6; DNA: TGTGCCAGCAGGACACAGGGGGCTTCCTACGAGCAGTACTTC; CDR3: CASRTQGASYEQYF
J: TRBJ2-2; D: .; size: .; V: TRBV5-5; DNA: TGTGCCAGCAGCTGGTTGGGGGGGAACACCGGGGAGCTGTTTTTT; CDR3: CASSWLGGNTGELFF
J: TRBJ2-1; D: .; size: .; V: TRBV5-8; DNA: TGTGCCAGCAGCTTGTATCCGAGCTCCTACAATGAGCAGTTCTTC; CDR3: CASSLYPSSYNEQFF
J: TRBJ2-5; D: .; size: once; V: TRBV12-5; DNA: TGTGCTAGTGGTTTGGACGAGCCAGGGCTTCGAGAGACCCAGTACTTC; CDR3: CASGLDEPGLRETQYF
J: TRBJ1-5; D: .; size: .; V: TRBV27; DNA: TGTGCCAGCAGTTCGGTATACCCAGGGAATCAGCCCCAGCATTTT; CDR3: CASSSVYPGNQPQHF
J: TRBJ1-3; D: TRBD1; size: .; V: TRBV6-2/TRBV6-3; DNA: TGTGCCAGCAGCCGGGACAGCTCTGGAAACACCATATATTTT; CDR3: CASSRDSSGNTIYF
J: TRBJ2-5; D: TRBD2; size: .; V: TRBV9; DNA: TGTGCCAGCAGCGCCAAGCGAGGACTAGCGTCACAAGAGACCCAGTACTTC; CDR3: CASSAKRGLASQETQYF
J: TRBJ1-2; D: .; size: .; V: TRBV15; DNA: TGTGCCACCAGCCCCGCAGGGTATGGCTACACCTTC; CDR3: CATSPAGYGYTF
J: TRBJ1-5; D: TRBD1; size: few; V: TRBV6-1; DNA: TGTGCCAGCACCTGGACAGGGGCGGAACAGCCCCAGCATTTT; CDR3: CASTWTGAEQPQHF
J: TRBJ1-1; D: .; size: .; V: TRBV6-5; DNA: TGTGCCAGCCACAGGGTTTTTAACACTGAAGCTTTCTTT; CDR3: CASHRVFNTEAFF
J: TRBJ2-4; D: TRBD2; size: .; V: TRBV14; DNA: TGTGCCAGCAGCCTGGATACTAGCGGCACGAGGGGACTAGCCAAAAACATTCAGTACTTC; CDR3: CASSLDTSGTRGLAKNIQYF
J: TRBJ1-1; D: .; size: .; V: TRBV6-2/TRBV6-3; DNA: TGTGCCAGCAGTGACCGGGGGAGTACGGACACTGAAGCTTTCTTT; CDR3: CASSDRGSTDTEAFF
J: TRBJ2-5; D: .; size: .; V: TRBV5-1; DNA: TGCGCCAGCAGCTTGCTAAGGAGCCAAGAGACCCAGTACTTC; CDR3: CASSLLRSQETQYF
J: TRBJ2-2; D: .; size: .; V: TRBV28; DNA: TGTGCCAGCAGTCCCTTCGACAGACAGTCCGGGGAGCTGTTTTTT; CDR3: CASSPFDRQSGELFF
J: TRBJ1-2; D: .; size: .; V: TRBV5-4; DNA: TGTGCCAGCAGCCCTGAATTATTCCGGGGAGCCTTCTATGGCTACACCTTC; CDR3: CASSPELFRGAFYGYTF
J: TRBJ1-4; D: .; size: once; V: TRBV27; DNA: TGTGCCAGCAGTTTTCCAGGGGAAAAACTGTTTTTT; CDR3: CASSFPGEKLFF
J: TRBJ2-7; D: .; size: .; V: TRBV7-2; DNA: TGTGCCAGCAGCCTCGGGACAAACTACGAGCAGTACTTC; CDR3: CASSLGTNYEQYF
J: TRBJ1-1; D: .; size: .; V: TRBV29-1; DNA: TGCAGCGTTTTTACAGGTTCGACTGAAGCTTTCTTT; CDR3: CSVFTGSTEAFF
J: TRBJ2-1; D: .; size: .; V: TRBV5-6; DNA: TGTGCCAGCAGCTTGAGAGGGATTCGGAATGAGCAGTTCTTC; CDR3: CASSLRGIRNEQFF
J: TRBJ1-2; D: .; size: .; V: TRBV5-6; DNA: TGTGCCAGCAGCTTGGACAGGAGAATTTATGGCTACACCTTC; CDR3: CASSLDRRIYGYTF
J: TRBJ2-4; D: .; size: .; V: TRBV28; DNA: TGTGCCAGCCAGATACCTGGGGGGGCTGGCATTCAGTACTTC; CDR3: CASQIPGGAGIQYF
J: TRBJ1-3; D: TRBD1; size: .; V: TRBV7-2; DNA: TGTGCCAGCAGGTCGACAGGGGCTGGAAACACCATATATTTT; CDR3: CASRSTGAGNTIYF
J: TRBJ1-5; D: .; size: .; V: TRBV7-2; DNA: TGTGCCAGCAGAGAGGGCGAAGGCAATCAGCCCCAGCATTTT; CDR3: CASREGEGNQPQHF
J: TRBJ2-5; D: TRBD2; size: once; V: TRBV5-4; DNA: TGTGCCAGCAGCTTGCCGACTAGCGGGAGTAGAGAGACCCAGTACTTC; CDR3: CASSLPTSGSRETQYF
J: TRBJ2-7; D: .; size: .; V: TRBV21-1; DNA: TGTGCCAGCAGACAGGGGAAGGGACACTACGAGCAGTACTTC; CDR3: CASRQGKGHYEQYF
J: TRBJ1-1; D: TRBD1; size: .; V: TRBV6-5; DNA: TGTGCCAGCAGCCACATTATGACAGGGACCACTGAAGCTTTCTTT; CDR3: CASSHIMTGTTEAFF